The T cell receptor beta chain described here comes from a study of shared clonotypes between healthy human individuals. Study observations and caveats: Shared across four donors were approximately 5% of the naive CD4 clonotypes. Rarefaction revealed incomplete sorted-subset sequencing despite large depth. Among non-shared clonotypes, generation probabilities were lower than among those shared by all four donors. The sampled material consisted only of blood, and tissue repertoires are likely to differ.

This clone was seen more than once but under ten times. Its antigen is not identified. The CDR3 has 15 residues. Method: immunoSEQ multiplex PCR; TCRdb's copy keeps in-frame clones and lacks some. Of roughly 2 million clones detected, approximately 94% appear once; the ten largest clones hold approximately 0.13%. The sequenced material came from naive CD4+ T cells sorted from blood. Subset reported: CD45RA+ positively selected. The rearrangement uses TRBV21-1 and TRBJ1-6. TRBV21-1 is a known pseudogene. The sequence was collected from a man younger than 35 in good health. CDR3 coding DNA: TGTGCCAGCTACAATGAGGAACTCGGGGGTTCACCCCTCCACTTT. This encodes CASYNEELGGSPLHF.